The 31 T cell receptor beta chains presented below share a single source sample, sequenced in a study of PD-L1 blockade in urothelial cancer. Profiled with immunoSEQ multiplex PCR; TCRdb holds only in-frame clones, not every one. This sample has fewer than 130,000 clones; roughly 84% occur once, and the top ten carry about 2.6%. Source: PBMCs, taken around atezolizumab (anti-PD-L1) treatment. These receptors came from a man aged 50-59 years with urothelial cancer.

This clone was picked up many times. This chain connects TRBV4-1 to TRBJ2-4; 11 nucleotides align to TRBD2. This CDR3 comprises 20 residues. Trimming cost V 5 bases and J 0 bases; bases outside gene matches: 15. Germline V gene data show CDR1 as MGHRA and CDR2 as YSYEKL. This CDR3 reads CASSSQPGLAESLAKNIQYF. The CDR3, as DNA: TGCGCCAGCAGCTCACAACCGGGACTAGCGGAGTCACTAGCCAAAAACATTCAGTACTTC.

V is TRBV30 and J is TRBJ1-4, with 7 bases matching TRBD1. Germline assignment: CDR1 GTSNPN and CDR2 SVGIG (reference sequence). The junction had 3 bases not matched to a gene; V was cut back by 5 bases and J by 3 bases. The CDR3 sequence is 13 residues long. The CDR3 DNA reads TGTGCCTGGGGTGGGACAGCTAATGAAAAACTGTTTTTT. It codes for CAWGGTANEKLFF.

This rearrangement joins TRBV9 to TRBJ2-7, with D tentatively TRBD1 (6 bases). CDR3 length: 16 amino acids. Germline V gives CDR1 SGDLS, CDR2 YYNGEE. V dropped 2 bases and J dropped 0 bases, with 15 bases sitting between them. In DNA, the CDR3 is TGTGCCAGCAGCGTGAGGGGGACGGCAAGCTCCTACGAGCAGTACTTC. It specifies CASSVRGTASSYEQYF.

J is TRBJ2-5 and V is TRBV30, with unresolved D. V was cut by 0 bases and J by 4 bases, with 9 bases left in between. The CDR3 loop spans 13 amino acids. Germline V gene data show CDR1 as GTSNPN and CDR2 as SVGIG (reference sequence). The DNA of the CDR3 is TGTGCCTGGAGTGTTATCGTGCGAGAGACCCAGTACTTC. It encodes CAWSVIVRETQYF.

J is TRBJ2-1 and V is TRBV11-2, with TRBD2 matching 10 bases. The CDR3 totals 16 residues. The V segment lost 3 bases and the J segment 4 bases; nucleotides outside the gene matches: 6. Germline CDR1 reads SGHAT; CDR2 reads FQNNGV. The CDR3 sequence: CASSLRGTSVYNEQFF. CDR3 in DNA: TGTGCCAGCAGCTTGAGAGGGACTAGCGTGTACAATGAGCAGTTCTTC.

The rearrangement uses TRBV2 and TRBJ2-1; TRBD2 matches 8 bases. Losses at the gene ends were 6 bases for V and 3 bases for J; bases not matched to a gene: 13. The CDR3 is 17 residues long. Germline-derived CDR1 and CDR2 are SNHLY and FYNNEI. The CDR3 coding sequence is TGTGCCAGCAGCCCTCTTAGCGGGATAGCTCTCTACAATGAGCAGTTCTTC. Translating gives CASSPLSGIALYNEQFF.

This clone came up once. The same CDR3 also results from other DNA sequences found in this sample. The chain is built from TRBV19 and TRBJ2-7; a weak D match, TRBD2 (5 bases). V gave up 3 bases and J gave up 3 bases, with 9 bases separating them. The CDR3 has 13 amino acids. CDR1 is LNHDA and CDR2 is SQIVND in the germline V gene (reference sequence). CDR3 nucleotides: TGTGCCAGTAGTATTACCGGGGACTACGAGCAGTACTTC. Protein sequence: CASSITGDYEQYF.

This clone showed up just once. This sequence joins TRBV18 and TRBJ1-2, with 7 bases fitting TRBD1. Germline V gene sequence: CDR1 KGHSH, CDR2 LQKENI. This CDR3 is built from 14 residues. The V segment lost 4 bases and the J segment 3 bases; nucleotides outside the gene matches: 5. This chain's CDR3 is CASSRQGQDYGYTF. Here the CDR3 DNA reads TGTGCCAGCTCACGACAGGGACAAGACTATGGCTACACCTTC.

A single count supports this clone. The rearrangement uses TRBV6-1 and TRBJ2-7, with a tentative D call TRBD2 (5 bases). V lost 4 bases and J lost 4, with 11 bases in between. Germline-derived CDR1 and CDR2 are MNHNS and SASEGT. The CDR3 runs 13 residues. In DNA, the CDR3 is TGTGCCAGCAGTGTCCAGCGGAAGTACGAGCAGTACTTC. Translated, it gives CASSVQRKYEQYF.

The chain employs TRBV15 and TRBJ2-5; possibly TRBD2 for D (6 bases). Germline V lookup: CDR1 LNHNV, CDR2 YYDKDF (reference sequence). Trimming shortened V by 3 bases and J by 5 bases, and 16 bases separated the two germline ends. The CDR3 runs to 15 residues. In DNA form, the CDR3 reads TGTGCCACCAGCAGGGGAATCGGGACTGGGGAGACCCAGTACTTC. Translating gives CATSRGIGTGETQYF.

This clone was seen more than once but under ten times. This chain links TRBV5-1 with TRBJ1-2, with 7 bases fitting TRBD1. Trimming took 4 bases from V and 3 from J; bases not matched to a gene: 6. From germline, CDR1 is SGHRS and CDR2 YFSETQ. The CDR3 is made up of 14 amino acids. The CDR3 here is CASSPTGTDYGYTF. CDR3 sequence (DNA): TGCGCCAGCAGCCCAACCGGGACAGACTATGGCTACACCTTC. Full variable domain (rest looked up from reference TRBV5-1 and TRBJ1-2): KAGVTQTPRYLIKTRGQQVTLSCSPISGHRSVSWYQQTPGQGLQFLFEYFSETQRNKGNFPGRFSGRQFSNSRSEMNVSTLELGDSALYLCASSPTGTDYGYTFGSGTRLTVV.

This clone was counted once. This sequence joins TRBV28 and TRBJ2-1, with 8 bases lining up with TRBD2. Trimming at V came to 9 bases and at J to 7 bases, leaving 14 bases not matched to a gene. The CDR3 totals 15 residues. Germline V gene lookup returns CDR1 MDHEN and CDR2 SYDVKM. In DNA form, the CDR3 reads TGTGCCAGTTCAGGGACTAGGCCTGTCAAGAATGAGCAGTTCTTC. This translates into CASSGTRPVKNEQFF. The variable domain in full, completed from reference TRBV28 and TRBJ2-1, reads DVKVTQSSRYLVKRTGEKVFLECVQDMDHENMFWYRQDPGLGLRLIYFSYDVKMKEKGDIPEGYSVSREKKERFSLILESASTNQTSMYLCASSGTRPVKNEQFFGPGTRLTVL.

This clone was seen more than once but under ten times. The chain links TRBV19 to TRBJ1-3; no clear D. V dropped 3 bases and J dropped 0 bases, with 6 bases sitting between them. CDR3 length: 14 amino acids. CDR1 is LNHDA and CDR2 is SQIVND in the germline V gene (reference sequence). The CDR3 sequence: CASSIWSSGNTIYF. The CDR3 DNA is TGTGCCAGTAGTATTTGGAGCTCTGGAAACACCATATATTTT.

The V call is TRBV5-4, the J call TRBJ2-7; 10 bases are a match to TRBD2. The V gene end was trimmed by 1 base and the J gene end by 2 bases; junction bases not matched to a gene: 18. Germline V gene sequence: CDR1 SGHNT, CDR2 YYREEE (reference sequence). CDR3 length: 20 amino acids. The CDR3 loop reads CASSLNSPAATSGFAYEQYF. As DNA, the CDR3 is TGTGCCAGCAGCTTGAACTCCCCGGCGGCGACTAGCGGGTTTGCCTACGAGCAGTACTTC.

This sequence joins TRBV2 and TRBJ2-5; 7 nucleotides line up with TRBD1. Germline V gene data show CDR1 as SNHLY and CDR2 as FYNNEI. The CDR3 spans 12 residues. Trimming cost V 9 bases and J 4 bases; bases outside gene matches: 5. DNA for the CDR3: TGTGCCAGATCCCGGACAGGAGAGACCCAGTACTTC. Translating it yields CARSRTGETQYF.

This chain joins TRBV28 and TRBJ2-7, with 14 bases identical to TRBD2. The junction had 8 bases not matched to a gene; V was cut back by 7 bases and J by 9 bases. CDR1 is MDHEN and CDR2 is SYDVKM in the germline V gene. The CDR3 extends over 14 amino acids. The CDR3 nucleotides are TGTGCCAGCACAGGGACTAGCGGGGGTGTGAGGCAGTACTTC. It translates to CASTGTSGGVRQYF.

This chain links TRBV20-1 with TRBJ2-7; 7 bases line up with TRBD2. The CDR3 is 11 amino acids. Germline lookup yields CDR1 DFQATT and CDR2 SNEGSKA (reference sequence). The ends lost 3 bases at V and 6 bases at J; junction bases unmatched: 2. In DNA form, the CDR3 reads TGCAGTGCTAGCCAGCGGGGCGAGCAGTACTTC. This gives the protein CSASQRGEQYF.

The chain carries TRBV28 and TRBJ2-7; TRBD2 aligns across 7 bases. The germline CDR1 and CDR2 sequences are MDHEN and SYDVKM. The trim removed 6 bases at V and 1 base at J, leaving 6 bases unmatched. The CDR3 runs to 14 residues. CDR3: CASRRVGRSYEQYF. CDR3 DNA: TGTGCCAGCAGAAGGGTCGGGAGGTCCTACGAGCAGTACTTC.

The genes are TRBV19 and TRBJ2-7; TRBD2 matches 9 bases. This CDR3 spans 17 amino acids. The trim removed 4 bases at V and 2 bases at J, leaving 12 bases unmatched. Germline CDR1 and CDR2: LNHDA and SQIVND (reference sequence). CDR3 region: CASSRQIAGDVAYEQYF. The DNA of the CDR3 is TGTGCCAGTAGTAGGCAGATAGCGGGAGACGTCGCCTACGAGCAGTACTTC.

This clone was seen only once. The chain recombines TRBV4-1 with TRBJ2-1; 11 nucleotides match TRBD2. This CDR3 has 18 amino acids. Germline CDR1 reads MGHRA; CDR2 reads YSYEKL. V was pared by 1 base and J by 8 bases, with 13 bases of the junction left unmatched. CDR3 DNA: TGCGCCAGCAGCCAAGGTAACCCTTTCGGACTAGCGGGCTATGAGCAGTTCTTC. It yields the protein CASSQGNPFGLAGYEQFF.

As to this clone: Other DNA sequences in this sample translate to the same CDR3. CDR3 region: CASSSGRQGLNTEAFF. The CDR3 nucleotides read TGTGCCAGCAGCTCTGGAAGGCAGGGGTTGAACACTGAAGCTTTCTTT. This chain links TRBV7-8 with TRBJ1-1; tentative D call: TRBD1 (6 bases). The CDR3 contains 16 residues. Germline lookup yields CDR1 SGHVS and CDR2 FQNEAQ. V gave up 4 bases and J gave up 0 bases, with 15 bases separating them.

This clone has only a few counts. The chain has TRBV9 and TRBJ1-3; D might be TRBD1 (6 bases). V was shortened by 1 base and J by 4 bases, with 9 bases between the two germline ends. The V gene's germline CDR1 is SGDLS and CDR2 YYNGEE. This CDR3 comprises 14 residues. CDR3 region: CASSVSGAGNTIYF. The CDR3 nucleotides read TGTGCCAGCAGCGTATCAGGGGCGGGAAACACCATATATTTT.

The J gene is TRBJ1-3, the V gene TRBV28; 7 nucleotides match TRBD1. The V gene end was trimmed by 6 bases and the J gene end by 5 bases; junction bases not matched to a gene: 7. This CDR3 region has 14 residues. Germline V lookup: CDR1 MDHEN, CDR2 SYDVKM. This chain's CDR3 is CASRTGTDRNTIYF. CDR3 nucleotides: TGTGCCAGCAGAACCGGGACAGATCGAAACACCATATATTTT.

J is TRBJ2-3 and V is TRBV10-3, with D maybe TRBD2 (5 bases). The CDR3 sequence is 13 residues long. Per the germline V gene, CDR1 is ENHRY and CDR2 is SYGVKD. Trimming took off 3 bases at V and 3 bases at J, with 7 bases between the two ends. This CDR3 reads CAISEGGTDTQYF. CDR3 in DNA: TGTGCCATCAGTGAAGGCGGGACAGATACGCAGTATTTT.

The chain has TRBV27 and TRBJ2-1; 12 bases match TRBD2. The CDR3 consists of 15 residues. V was clipped by 4 bases and J by 5 bases; unmatched bases: 3. Germline values: CDR1 MNHEY, CDR2 SMNVEV (reference sequence). The CDR3 sequence: CASSSWTSGDNEQFF. The DNA for the CDR3 is TGTGCCAGCAGTTCTTGGACTAGCGGGGACAATGAGCAGTTCTTC.

This clone was seen just once. The V and J genes are TRBV4-2 and TRBJ1-4; tentatively, D is TRBD1 (6 bases). Germline V CDR1 and CDR2: LGHNA, YNFKEQ. Trimming took 1 base from V and 0 from J, leaving 12 bases between them. CDR3 size: 17 residues. In DNA form, the CDR3 reads TGTGCCAGCAGCCAAGGAGGGGGTTACGCAACTAATGAAAAACTGTTTTTT. This translates into CASSQGGGYATNEKLFF.

V and J are TRBV29-1 and TRBJ1-2; D is unresolved. Looked up from germline, CDR1 is SQVTM and CDR2 is ANQGSEA. The CDR3 sequence is 14 residues long. The CDR3 DNA follows: TGCAGTATTATCCCAGACAAGTCTAACTATGGCTACACCTTC. Translation gives CSIIPDKSNYGYTF.

The chain has TRBV5-6 and TRBJ2-7; 7 bases are a match to TRBD1. The junction had 2 bases not matched to a gene; V was cut back by 4 bases and J by 1 base. The CDR3 covers 13 residues. The germline gives CDR1 SGHDT, CDR2 YYEEEE. CDR3 in amino acids: CASSRQGSYEQYF. DNA of the CDR3: TGTGCCAGCAGCCGACAGGGTTCCTACGAGCAGTACTTC.

V and J are TRBV5-1 and TRBJ2-7, with 7 nucleotides matching TRBD2. The CDR3 contains 13 residues. Germline CDR1 is SGHRS and CDR2 is YFSETQ. The junction had 7 bases not matched to a gene; V was cut back by 8 bases and J by 2 bases. The CDR3 nucleotides are TGCGCCAGGAACGGGACTAATCCCTACGAGCAGTACTTC. It translates to CARNGTNPYEQYF.

This chain joins TRBV7-8 and TRBJ2-3; 10 bases are a match to TRBD1. CDR1 SGHVS and CDR2 FQNEAQ come from the germline V gene. This CDR3 contains 16 residues. V lost 1 base to trimming and J lost 6 bases; unmatched junction nucleotides: 7. CDR3: CASSLVGGTGVDTQYF. CDR3 nucleotides: TGTGCCAGCAGCTTAGTAGGCGGGACAGGGGTTGATACGCAGTATTTT.

The rearrangement links TRBV19 to TRBJ1-4; maybe TRBD1 (6 bases). The V end was cut by 3 bases, the J end by 8 bases, with 13 bases between. The CDR3 is 14 amino acids. Germline V lookup: CDR1 LNHDA, CDR2 SQIVND (reference sequence). Written as DNA, the CDR3 is TGTGCCAGTAGTATGAGGGGGAAGACGGAAAAACTGTTTTTT. Its translation: CASSMRGKTEKLFF.